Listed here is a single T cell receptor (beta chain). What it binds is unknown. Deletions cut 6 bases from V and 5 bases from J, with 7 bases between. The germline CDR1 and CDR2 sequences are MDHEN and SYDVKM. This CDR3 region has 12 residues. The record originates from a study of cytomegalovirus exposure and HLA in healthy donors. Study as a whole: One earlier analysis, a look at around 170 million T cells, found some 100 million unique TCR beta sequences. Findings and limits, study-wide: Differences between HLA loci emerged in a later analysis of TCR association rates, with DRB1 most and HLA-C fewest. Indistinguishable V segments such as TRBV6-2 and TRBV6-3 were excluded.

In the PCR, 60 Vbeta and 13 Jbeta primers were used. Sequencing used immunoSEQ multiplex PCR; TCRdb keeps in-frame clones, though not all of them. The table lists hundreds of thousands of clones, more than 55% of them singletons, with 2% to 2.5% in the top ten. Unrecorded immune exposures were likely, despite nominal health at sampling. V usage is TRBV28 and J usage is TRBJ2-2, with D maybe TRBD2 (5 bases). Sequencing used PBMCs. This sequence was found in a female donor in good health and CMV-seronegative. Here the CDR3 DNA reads TGTGCCAGCAGATGGGAGACCGGGGAGCTGTTTTTT. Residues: CASRWETGELFF.